This T cell receptor (beta chain) was observed in a study of OX40 agonist ivuxolimab in advanced cancers. Across the whole study: Participants averaged about 60 years of age (range about 23 to 90) and were 75% to 90% male.

General study points: At doses 0.1 to 3.0 mg/kg, CD4+ and CD8+ clones expanded. Not determined was the antigen specificity of the expanded peripheral T cells.

TCRdb's table, derived via immunoSEQ multiplex PCR, lists solely in-frame clones and lacks some. The table shows tens of thousands of clones, with approximately 84% occurring only once. About this clone: Antigen specificity is unknown.

V was cut by 1 base and J by 6 bases, with 10 bases left in between. Per germline, CDR1 MNHEY and CDR2 SMNVEV (reference sequence). The CDR3 extends over 13 amino acids. The clonotype was recovered from an adult with an advanced solid tumor such as melanoma, head and neck, liver or kidney cancer. The J gene is TRBJ2-7, the V gene TRBV27; no definite D call. Sequenced here: CD4+ or CD8+ T cells sorted from blood, sampled in a trial of the OX40 agonist ivuxolimab. The CDR3 spells CASSLWYGAEQYF. The CDR3 DNA sequence: TGTGCCAGCAGTTTATGGTACGGAGCCGAGCAGTACTTC.